This TCR beta chain originates from a study of blood T cell repertoires in COVID-19. Overall study: Donors in the United States, Italy and Spain gave samples during acute or convalescent COVID-19. PBMCs, B-cell-depleted T cells, or T cells were the source of the cDNA or gDNA that made up the material.

This clone was observed a single time. Germline lookup yields CDR1 SGHTA and CDR2 FQGTGA. V was shortened by 4 bases and J by 7 bases, with 19 bases between the two germline ends. This CDR3 contains 15 residues. The authors' processing: Reference gene primer amplification gave estimated nucleated cell counts. Profiled with immunoSEQ multiplex PCR; TCRdb holds only in-frame clones, not every one. That table furnishes V, J and clone size, whereas the DNA furnished D and trimming. The sample lists around 170,000 clones, about 86% occurring once. The sequencing sample was made of peripheral blood. The chain combines TRBV7-3 with TRBJ1-2; no clear D. The receptor was isolated from a man aged 50-59 years with active or convalescent COVID-19. This CDR3 reads CASSSGGSALSGYTF. In DNA, the CDR3 is TGTGCCAGCAGCTCCGGCGGGTCCGCCTTAAGTGGCTACACCTTC.